One and the same sample provided the 3 T cell receptor beta chains below, sequenced in a study of blood T cell repertoires in COVID-19. Sequencing was performed with immunoSEQ multiplex PCR; in TCRdb, only in-frame clones are kept and a portion is missing. The sample yields fewer than 55,000 clones, 88% seen once. What was sequenced was peripheral blood. Receptors were obtained from a man between 50 and 59 years old with active COVID-19.

The chain recombines TRBV27 with TRBJ1-6, with a possible D match to TRBD1 (6 bases). Trimming left V 5 bases short and J 14 bases short, with 28 bases between. The germline V gene encodes CDR1 MNHEY and CDR2 SMNVEV (reference sequence). The CDR3 consists of 17 residues. The CDR3 sequence: CASSLRGTGTTPPTLHF. DNA of the CDR3: TGTGCCAGCAGTCTAAGGGGGACCGGGACAACTCCCCCCACCCTCCACTTT.

J is TRBJ1-2 and V is TRBV6-5, with D possibly TRBD1 on 6 matching bases. Germline V gene data show CDR1 as MNHEY and CDR2 as SVGAGI. V was cut by 2 bases and J by 6 bases, with 13 bases left in between. CDR3 length equals 14 residues. CDR3 sequence reads: CASSYGGQSDGYTF. The CDR3, as DNA: TGTGCCAGCAGTTACGGGGGACAATCCGATGGCTACACCTTC.

The chain's CDR3 is CASSRTTTKAFF. Here the CDR3 DNA reads TGTGCCAGCAGCCGAACCACAACAAAAGCTTTCTTT. V and J are TRBV6-2 or TRBV6-3 and TRBJ1-1; D is undetermined. The CDR3 has 12 residues. Trimming removed 6 bases at V and 9 bases at J, with 14 bases between. Germline V gene lookup returns CDR1 MNHEY and CDR2 SVGEGT.